The sequence of this T cell receptor beta chain was determined in a study of control samples from healthy donors and cancer patients. Assay used: immunoSEQ multiplex PCR; TCRdb lists only in-frame clones, some missing. The table includes approximately 160,000 clones, 91% detected once. This TCR came from a woman aged 40 to 50 in good health. Sequenced input: blood.

CDR3 nucleotide sequence: TGTGCCAGCAGCCTCGTAGTGGGCGAGCAGTACTTC. It codes for CASSLVVGEQYF. The chain links TRBV11-2 to TRBJ2-7; D is ambiguous. The ends were cut back, 5 bases at V and 6 bases at J, with 11 bases in the middle. Germline CDR1 reads SGHAT; CDR2 reads FQNNGV. The CDR3 consists of 12 residues. Looking up the rest from reference TRBV11-2 and TRBJ2-7 gives the full variable domain: EAGVAQSPRYKIIEKRQSVAFWCNPISGHATLYWYQQILGQGPKLLIQFQNNGVVDDSQLPKDRFSAERLKGVDSTLKIQPAKLEDSAVYLCASSLVVGEQYFGPGTRLTVT.